This TCR beta chain came from a study of T-cell memory formation after mild COVID-19. At the level of the study: TCR clusters largely stayed donor specific. Points from the study as a whole: Memory sampled before infection contained some responding clones, suggesting cross-reactive memory joined.

The germline V gene has CDR1 SQVTM and CDR2 ANQGSEA. V was clipped by 4 bases and J by 5 bases, with 5 bases between them. The CDR3 runs to 10 residues. One entry per CDR3 protein, called by TCRdb with MiXCR from the 5' RACE reads. This sample yields 350,000 to 500,000 distinct CDR3 sequences, of which 20% to 30% are seen a single time; roughly 13% belongs to the top ten. Concerning this clonotype itself: Its specificity is unknown.

The sequenced sample was PBMCs or a T cell subset sorted from them (not recorded which). The source is an adult woman who had mild COVID-19 (a few samples of this study predate the infection). Cell type and time point are not known. The rearrangement uses TRBV29-1 and TRBJ2-5, with D hard to call. CDR3 region: CSVVQETQYF. The CDR3 nucleotides are TGCAGCGTTGTTCAGGAGACCCAGTACTTC.